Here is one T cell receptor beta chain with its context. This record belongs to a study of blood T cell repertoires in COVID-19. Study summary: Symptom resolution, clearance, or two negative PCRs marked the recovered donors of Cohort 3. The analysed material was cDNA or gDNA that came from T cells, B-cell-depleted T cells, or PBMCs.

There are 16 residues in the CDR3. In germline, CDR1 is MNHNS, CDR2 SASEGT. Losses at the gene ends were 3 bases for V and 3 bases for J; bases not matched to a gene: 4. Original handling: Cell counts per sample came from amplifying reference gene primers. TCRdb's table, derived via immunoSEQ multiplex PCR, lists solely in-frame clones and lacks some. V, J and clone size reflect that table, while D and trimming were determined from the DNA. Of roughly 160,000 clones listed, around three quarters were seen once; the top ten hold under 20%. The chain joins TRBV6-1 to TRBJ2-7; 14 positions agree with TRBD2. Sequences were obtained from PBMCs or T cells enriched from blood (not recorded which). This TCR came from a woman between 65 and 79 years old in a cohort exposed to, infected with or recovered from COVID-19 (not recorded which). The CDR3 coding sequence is TGTGCCAGCAGTGATACGGGGACTAGCGGGAGCTACGAGCAGTACTTC. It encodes CASSDTGTSGSYEQYF.